The 7 T cell receptor beta chains in this list originate from one sample, sequenced in a study of T cell responses to AZD1222 COVID-19 vaccine. Generated by immunoSEQ multiplex PCR, the TCRdb table keeps only in-frame clones and is missing some. The sample gives roughly 140,000 clones, roughly 94% of which show up once; roughly 1.2% is in the top ten. The material was peripheral blood, obtained on day 0 of AZD1222 vaccination. All receptors come from an adult in good health.

For the CDR3, the DNA is TGTGCCAGCAGCGTAGAAGGCAACTCTGGAAACACCATATATTTT. It translates to CASSVEGNSGNTIYF. This chain joins TRBV9 and TRBJ1-3; D is ambiguous. V lost 0 bases and J 0 bases, leaving 7 bases between the germline ends. This CDR3 has 15 amino acids. Germline V CDR1 and CDR2: SGDLS, YYNGEE.

This chain links TRBV14 with TRBJ1-2, with a tentative D call TRBD1 (5 bases). The CDR3 totals 12 residues. Per the germline V gene, CDR1 is SGHDN and CDR2 is FVKESK. V was clipped by 1 base and J by 11 bases, with 11 bases between them. The CDR3, as DNA: TGTGCCAGCAGCCAAGCGGGCAGGGAATACACCTTC. Its translation is CASSQAGREYTF.

This chain links TRBV7-8 with TRBJ2-1; 7 nucleotides match TRBD2. J lost 7 bases, V lost 1 base, and 7 bases had no gene match. The CDR3 is 15 residues long. Germline V gene sequence: CDR1 SGHVS, CDR2 FQNEAQ. CDR3 in DNA: TGTGCCAGCAGCTTAGTAGGCGGGAGATGGAATGAGCAGTTCTTC. Translating gives CASSLVGGRWNEQFF.

The sample holds a few counts of this clone. This chain joins TRBV19 and TRBJ2-1, with D possibly TRBD1 on 5 matching bases. The V and J ends lost 1 base and 0 bases respectively, with 7 bases between them. CDR3 size: 15 residues. The germline CDR1 and CDR2 sequences are LNHDA and SQIVND (reference sequence). The CDR3 DNA is TGTGCCAGTAGTATAGGGACAAACTCCTACAATGAGCAGTTCTTC. This encodes CASSIGTNSYNEQFF.

The CDR3: CASSEAQGGAGQPQHF. The DNA of the CDR3 is TGTGCCAGCAGTGAAGCACAGGGGGGGGCGGGACAGCCCCAGCATTTT. The V gene is TRBV2, the J gene TRBJ1-5, with 8 positions matching TRBD1. The CDR3 covers 16 residues. The ends lost 0 bases at V and 7 bases at J; junction bases unmatched: 8. Per germline, CDR1 SNHLY and CDR2 FYNNEI.

The chain employs TRBV28 and TRBJ1-2; the D is unclear. The CDR3 extends over 12 amino acids. Germline CDR1 reads MDHEN; CDR2 reads SYDVKM. Trimming stripped 5 bases from V and 1 base from J, with 5 bases between. The CDR3 DNA reads as TGTGCCAGCAGTACACTTAACTATGGCTACACCTTC. Translation gives CASSTLNYGYTF.

In nucleotides, the CDR3 is TGCGCCAGCAGCCCTGAGGGGGGTAGCAATCAGCCCCAGCATTTT. It is translated as CASSPEGGSNQPQHF. The V call is TRBV5-1, the J call TRBJ1-5; D perhaps matches TRBD1 (6 bases). The CDR3 consists of 15 residues. V lost 4 bases and J lost 0, with 11 bases in between. Germline lookup yields CDR1 SGHRS and CDR2 YFSETQ.